These 8 T cell receptor beta chains share one sample of origin, sequenced in a study of control samples from healthy donors and cancer patients. Only in-frame clones appear in the TCRdb table, and some are missing; sequencing was by immunoSEQ multiplex PCR. The sample comprises around 100,000 clones, just over 90% of which are singletons, and over 3% rests with the top ten. The sample comprised blood. The receptors were sampled from a woman younger than 30 in good health.

The V and J genes are TRBV2 and TRBJ2-1; 10 bases fit TRBD2. This CDR3 spans 14 amino acids. Germline V gene lookup returns CDR1 SNHLY and CDR2 FYNNEI. The ends lost 2 bases at V and 9 bases at J; junction bases unmatched: 4. The CDR3 region has the DNA TGTGCCAGCAGTGAAAGCGGGGGGGCCAGTGAGCAGTTCTTC. Encoded protein: CASSESGGASEQFF.

The chain couples TRBV6-5 to TRBJ2-5; 8 nucleotides line up with TRBD1. There are 13 residues in the CDR3. From germline, CDR1 is MNHEY and CDR2 SVGAGI. V lost 6 bases to trimming and J lost 4 bases; unmatched junction nucleotides: 4. CDR3 region: CASSLGQGETQYF. The CDR3 nucleotides read TGTGCCAGCAGCTTAGGACAGGGAGAGACCCAGTACTTC.

The chain employs TRBV10-3 and TRBJ1-5; D may be TRBD1 (5 bases). V lost 8 bases and J 4 bases, leaving 18 bases between the germline ends. The CDR3 is 15 residues long. Germline lookup yields CDR1 ENHRY and CDR2 SYGVKD. The CDR3 here is CAIDHLWGINQPQHF. In nucleotides, the CDR3 is TGTGCCATCGACCATTTGTGGGGGATAAATCAGCCCCAGCATTTT.

A note on this clone: Other DNA sequences in this sample translate to the same CDR3. This chain links TRBV7-9 with TRBJ1-1; weak D call: TRBD1 (5 bases). The V and J ends lost 4 bases and 5 bases respectively, with 14 bases between them. Germline V gene data show CDR1 as SEHNR and CDR2 as FQNEAQ (reference sequence). This CDR3 comprises 14 residues. DNA for the CDR3: TGTGCCAGCAGCTGGGGACCAGGAGAAACTGAAGCTTTCTTT. Its protein is CASSWGPGETEAFF.

CDR3 sequence reads: CASVGSGGNTIYF. The CDR3 DNA sequence: TGTGCCAGCGTGGGAAGTGGAGGAAACACCATATATTTT. The chain carries TRBV27 and TRBJ1-3; D is unclear. Germline CDR1 is MNHEY and CDR2 is SMNVEV (reference sequence). This CDR3 comprises 13 residues. The V gene lost 8 bases and the J gene lost 4 bases, with 12 bases spanning the gap.

V gene TRBV29-1 combines with J gene TRBJ1-4; D might be TRBD1 (5 bases). Germline V lookup: CDR1 SQVTM, CDR2 ANQGSEA. The CDR3 is 16 amino acids. The V and J ends lost 1 base and 2 bases respectively, with 14 bases between them. The CDR3: CSVEVEEGYTNEKLFF. DNA of the CDR3: TGCAGCGTTGAAGTTGAAGAGGGGTACACTAATGAAAAACTGTTTTTT.

This chain joins TRBV29-1 and TRBJ2-1; 10 nucleotides align to TRBD1. CDR3 length equals 13 residues. Germline CDR1 is SQVTM and CDR2 is ANQGSEA. J gave up 8 bases and V 8 bases, and 9 bases lay outside the gene matches. The CDR3 region has the DNA TGCAGCATCGACAGGGGGCCCGGGGATGAGCAGTTCTTC. Its translation: CSIDRGPGDEQFF.

The J gene is TRBJ2-1, the V gene TRBV5-1, with unresolved D. The V gene lost 1 base and the J gene lost 3 bases, with 11 bases spanning the gap. CDR3 length equals 15 residues. Germline lookup yields CDR1 SGHRS and CDR2 YFSETQ. Written as DNA, the CDR3 is TGCGCCAGCAGCTTGTCTCGGGTTGGCTACAATGAGCAGTTCTTC. Its translation is CASSLSRVGYNEQFF.